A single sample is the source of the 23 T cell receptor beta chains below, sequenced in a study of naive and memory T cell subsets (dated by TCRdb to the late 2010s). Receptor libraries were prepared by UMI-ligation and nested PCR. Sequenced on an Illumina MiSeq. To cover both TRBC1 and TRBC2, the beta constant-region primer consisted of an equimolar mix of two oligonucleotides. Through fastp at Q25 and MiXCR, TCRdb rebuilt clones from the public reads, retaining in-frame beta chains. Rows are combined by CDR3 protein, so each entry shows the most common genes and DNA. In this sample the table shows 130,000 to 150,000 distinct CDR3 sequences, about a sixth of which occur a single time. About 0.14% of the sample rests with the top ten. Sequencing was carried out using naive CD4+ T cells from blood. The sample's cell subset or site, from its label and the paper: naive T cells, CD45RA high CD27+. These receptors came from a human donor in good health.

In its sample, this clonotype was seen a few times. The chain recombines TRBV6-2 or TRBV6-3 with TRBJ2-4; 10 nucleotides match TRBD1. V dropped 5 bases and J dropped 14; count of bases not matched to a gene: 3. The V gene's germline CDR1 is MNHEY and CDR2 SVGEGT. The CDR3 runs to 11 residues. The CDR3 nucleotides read TGTGCCAGCAGTACGGGGACAGGGGAGTACTTC. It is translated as CASSTGTGEYF.

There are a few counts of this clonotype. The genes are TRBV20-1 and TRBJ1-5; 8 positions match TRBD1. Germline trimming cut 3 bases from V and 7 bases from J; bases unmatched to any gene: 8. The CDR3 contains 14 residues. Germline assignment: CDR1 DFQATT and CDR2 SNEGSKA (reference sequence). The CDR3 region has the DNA TGCAGTGCTAGGTTAACAGGGGGAGGGCAGCCCCAGCATTTT. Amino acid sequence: CSARLTGGGQPQHF.

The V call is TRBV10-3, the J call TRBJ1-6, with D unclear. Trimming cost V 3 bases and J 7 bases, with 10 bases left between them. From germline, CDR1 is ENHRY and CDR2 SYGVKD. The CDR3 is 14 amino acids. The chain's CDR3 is CAISDGYDNSPLHF. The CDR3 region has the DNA TGTGCCATCAGTGACGGATACGACAATTCACCCCTCCACTTT.

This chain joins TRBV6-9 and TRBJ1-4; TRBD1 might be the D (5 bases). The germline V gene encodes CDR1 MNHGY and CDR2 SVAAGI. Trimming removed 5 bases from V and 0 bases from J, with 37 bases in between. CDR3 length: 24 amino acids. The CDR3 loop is CASSPVIRPRADSLRRATNEKLFF. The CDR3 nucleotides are TGTGCCAGCAGTCCCGTTATACGTCCCAGGGCGGACTCTCTCCGACGAGCAACTAATGAAAAACTGTTTTTT.

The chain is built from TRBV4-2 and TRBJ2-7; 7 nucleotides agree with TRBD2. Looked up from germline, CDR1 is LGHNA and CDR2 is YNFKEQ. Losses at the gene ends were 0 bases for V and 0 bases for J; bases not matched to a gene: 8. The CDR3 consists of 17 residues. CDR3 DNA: TGTGCCAGCAGCCAAGATTTACAGAGCGGGATCTCCTACGAGCAGTACTTC. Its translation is CASSQDLQSGISYEQYF.

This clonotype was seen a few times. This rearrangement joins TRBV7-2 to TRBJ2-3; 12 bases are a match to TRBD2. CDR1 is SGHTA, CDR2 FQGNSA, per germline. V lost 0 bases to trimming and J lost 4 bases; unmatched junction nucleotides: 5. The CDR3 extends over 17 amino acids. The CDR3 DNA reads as TGTGCCAGCAGCTTAGCAGCTAGCGGGAGGGCCCCAGATACGCAGTATTTT. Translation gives CASSLAASGRAPDTQYF.

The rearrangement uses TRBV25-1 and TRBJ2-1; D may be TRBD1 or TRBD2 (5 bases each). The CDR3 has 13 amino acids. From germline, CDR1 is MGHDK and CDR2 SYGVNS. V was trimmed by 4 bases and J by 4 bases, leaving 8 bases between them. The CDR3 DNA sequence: TGTGCCAGCAGTGCCGGGGCGTACAATGAGCAGTTCTTC. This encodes CASSAGAYNEQFF.

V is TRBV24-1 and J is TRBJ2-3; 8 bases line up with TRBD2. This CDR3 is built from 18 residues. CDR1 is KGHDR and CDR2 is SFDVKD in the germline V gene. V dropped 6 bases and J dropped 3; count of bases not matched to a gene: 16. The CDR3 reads CATSSPMEAGEKTDTQYF. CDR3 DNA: TGTGCCACCAGTAGCCCTATGGAAGCGGGAGAAAAGACAGATACGCAGTATTTT.

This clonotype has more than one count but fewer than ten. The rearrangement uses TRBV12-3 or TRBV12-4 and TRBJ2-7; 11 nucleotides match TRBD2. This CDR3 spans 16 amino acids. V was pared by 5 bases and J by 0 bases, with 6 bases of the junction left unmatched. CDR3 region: CASSPLAGGHSYEQYF. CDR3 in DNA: TGTGCCAGCAGTCCTTTAGCGGGAGGGCACTCCTACGAGCAGTACTTC.

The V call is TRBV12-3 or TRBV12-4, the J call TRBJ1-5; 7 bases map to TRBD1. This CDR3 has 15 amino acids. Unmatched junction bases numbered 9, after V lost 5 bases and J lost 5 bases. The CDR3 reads CASSPSQGGDQPQHF. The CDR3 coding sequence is TGTGCCAGCAGTCCCTCCCAGGGGGGGGATCAGCCCCAGCATTTT.

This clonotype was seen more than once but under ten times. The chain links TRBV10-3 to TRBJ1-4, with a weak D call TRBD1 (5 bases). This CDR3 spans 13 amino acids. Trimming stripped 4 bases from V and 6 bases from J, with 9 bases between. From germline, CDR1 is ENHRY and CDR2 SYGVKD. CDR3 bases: TGTGCCATCAGTGGAGGGGCGGATGAAAAACTGTTTTTT. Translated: CAISGGADEKLFF.

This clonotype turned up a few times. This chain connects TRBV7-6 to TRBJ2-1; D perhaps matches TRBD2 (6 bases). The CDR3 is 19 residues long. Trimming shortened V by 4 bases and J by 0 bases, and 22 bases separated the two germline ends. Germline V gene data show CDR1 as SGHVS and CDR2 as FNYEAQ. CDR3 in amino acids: CASSSLNWGGASSYNEQFF. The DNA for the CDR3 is TGTGCCAGCAGCTCACTTAATTGGGGAGGCGCAAGCTCCTACAATGAGCAGTTCTTC.

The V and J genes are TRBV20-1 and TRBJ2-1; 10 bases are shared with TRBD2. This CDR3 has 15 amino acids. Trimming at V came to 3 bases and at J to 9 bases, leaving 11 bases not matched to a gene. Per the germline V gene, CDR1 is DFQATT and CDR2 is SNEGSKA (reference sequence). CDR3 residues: CSARPSGRVFGEQFF. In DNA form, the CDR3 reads TGCAGTGCTAGGCCTAGCGGGAGAGTTTTCGGTGAGCAGTTCTTC.

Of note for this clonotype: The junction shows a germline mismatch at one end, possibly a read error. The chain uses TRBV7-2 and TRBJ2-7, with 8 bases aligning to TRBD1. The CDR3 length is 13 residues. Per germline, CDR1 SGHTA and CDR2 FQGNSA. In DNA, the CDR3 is TGTGCCAGCAGCTTGCAGGGGGCGGACGAGCAGTGCTTC. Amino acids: CASSLQGADEQCF.

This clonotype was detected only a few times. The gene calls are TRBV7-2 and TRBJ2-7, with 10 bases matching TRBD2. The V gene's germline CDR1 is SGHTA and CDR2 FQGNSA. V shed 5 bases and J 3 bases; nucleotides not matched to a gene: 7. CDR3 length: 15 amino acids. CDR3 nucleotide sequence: TGTGCCAGCAGCACAACCGGGACTAGCGACTACGAGCAGTACTTC. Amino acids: CASSTTGTSDYEQYF. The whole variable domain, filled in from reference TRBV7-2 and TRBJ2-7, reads GAGVSQSPSNKVTEKGKDVELRCDPISGHTALYWYRQSLGQGLEFLIYFQGNSAPDKSGLPSDRFSAERTGGSVSTLTIQRTQQEDSAVYLCASSTTGTSDYEQYFGPGTRLTVT.

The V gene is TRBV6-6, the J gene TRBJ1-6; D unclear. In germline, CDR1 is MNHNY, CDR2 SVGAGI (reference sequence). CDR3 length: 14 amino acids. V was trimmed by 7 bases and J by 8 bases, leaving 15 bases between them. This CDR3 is CASIKTEEDSPLHF. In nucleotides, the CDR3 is TGTGCCAGCATCAAAACAGAGGAGGATTCACCCCTCCACTTT.

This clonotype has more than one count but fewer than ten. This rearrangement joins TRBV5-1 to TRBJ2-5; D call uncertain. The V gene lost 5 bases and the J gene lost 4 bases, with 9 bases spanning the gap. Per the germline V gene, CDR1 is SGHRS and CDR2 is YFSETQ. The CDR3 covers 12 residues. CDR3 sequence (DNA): TGCGCCAGCAGACTGAGGTTAGAGACCCAGTACTTC. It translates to CASRLRLETQYF.

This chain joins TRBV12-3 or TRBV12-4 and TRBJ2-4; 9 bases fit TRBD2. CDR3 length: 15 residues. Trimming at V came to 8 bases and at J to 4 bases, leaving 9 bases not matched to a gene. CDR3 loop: CASCWTTSGKNIQYF. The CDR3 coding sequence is TGTGCCAGCTGTTGGACGACTAGCGGTAAAAACATTCAGTACTTC.

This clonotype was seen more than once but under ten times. CDR3 in DNA: TGTGCCACCAGTGATCATGGGATGGAGACCCAGTACTTC. Amino acids: CATSDHGMETQYF. The J gene is TRBJ2-5, the V gene TRBV24-1; no clear D. Germline CDR1 and CDR2: KGHDR and SFDVKD. Deletions cut 3 bases from V and 5 bases from J, with 9 bases between. This CDR3 contains 13 residues.

The CDR3 sequence: CASRRTSGPGNEQFF. The CDR3 DNA reads TGTGCCAGCAGGCGGACTAGCGGGCCTGGGAATGAGCAGTTCTTC. The chain joins TRBV6-5 to TRBJ2-1; 11 nucleotides match TRBD2. CDR3 length: 15 amino acids. The V gene's germline CDR1 is MNHEY and CDR2 SVGAGI. Trimming took 6 bases from V and 7 from J; bases not matched to a gene: 8.

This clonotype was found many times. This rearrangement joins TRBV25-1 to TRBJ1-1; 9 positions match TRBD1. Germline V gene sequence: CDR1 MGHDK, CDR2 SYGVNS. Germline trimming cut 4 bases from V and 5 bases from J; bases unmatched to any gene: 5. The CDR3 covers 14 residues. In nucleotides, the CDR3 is TGTGCCAGCAGTGCCTCCGGACAGGGGACTGAAGCTTTCTTT. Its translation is CASSASGQGTEAFF.

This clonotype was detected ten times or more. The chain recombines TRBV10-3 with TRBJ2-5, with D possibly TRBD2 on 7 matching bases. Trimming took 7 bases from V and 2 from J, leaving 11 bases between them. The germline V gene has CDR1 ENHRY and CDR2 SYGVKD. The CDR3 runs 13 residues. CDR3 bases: TGTGCCATCATGCGGGGGCAACAAGAGACCCAGTACTTC. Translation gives CAIMRGQQETQYF.

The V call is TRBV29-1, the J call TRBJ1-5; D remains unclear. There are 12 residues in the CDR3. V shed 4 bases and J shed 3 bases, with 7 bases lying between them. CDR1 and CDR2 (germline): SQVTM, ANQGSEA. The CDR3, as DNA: TGCAGCGTTGTGGGAATCAATCAGCCCCAGCATTTT. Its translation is CSVVGINQPQHF.